The sequence of this T cell receptor beta chain was determined in a study of cytomegalovirus exposure and HLA in healthy donors. Study outcomes and limitations: Associated with HLA alleles at 0.05 false discovery rate in a later analysis were 16,951 TCR beta sequences.

This clone is a singleton in its sample. As yet, its antigen is unknown. Vbeta (60) and Jbeta (13) primers were used in the PCR. Authors' data handling: Some 9.9 million shared chains were among about 80 million unique TCR beta chains counted in a later analysis. TCRdb keeps only in-frame clones here, not all; method: immunoSEQ multiplex PCR. For V, J and clone size, that table is used; D and trimming come from the DNA. This sample carries 100,000 to 150,000 clones, approximately 85% of them seen once, and the ten largest clones take approximately 1.7%. From germline, CDR1 is SNHLY and CDR2 FYNNEI. With V trimmed by 6 bases and J by 1 base, 11 bases remained unmatched. The CDR3 is 16 residues long.

This clonotype was obtained from a boy aged 10-17 years in good health and CMV-seronegative. Sample: PBMCs. V gene TRBV2 combines with J gene TRBJ2-5, with 7 bases that match TRBD1. The CDR3 reads CASRDYLPGGQETQYF. The CDR3 region has the DNA TGTGCCAGCAGGGATTACCTCCCAGGGGGCCAAGAGACCCAGTACTTC.